A single sample gave rise to the 3 T cell receptor beta chains below, sequenced in a study of blood T cell repertoires in COVID-19. TCRdb's copy holds only in-frame clones and misses some; the assay was immunoSEQ multiplex PCR. The sample records over 120,000 clones, around 82% being singletons. What was sequenced was PBMCs or T cells enriched from blood (not recorded which). The origin of the receptors is a woman between 50 and 59 years old who had recovered from COVID-19.

The chain is built from TRBV10-3 and TRBJ1-1; 10 nucleotides line up with TRBD1. CDR3 length: 15 residues. Looked up from germline, CDR1 is ENHRY and CDR2 is SYGVKD. V lost 2 bases and J lost 4; bases outside the gene matches: 4. The CDR3 nucleotides are TGTGCCATCAGTGAGCCTGGACAGGGGGGCACTGAAGCTTTCTTT. Translation: CAISEPGQGGTEAFF.

This sequence joins TRBV19 and TRBJ2-7; TRBD2 is a possible D gene (6 bases). The CDR3 is made up of 16 amino acids. Trimming cost V 0 bases and J 2 bases, with 14 bases left between them. Germline V gives CDR1 LNHDA, CDR2 SQIVND (reference sequence). CDR3 sequence: CASSIDQGGEPYEQYV. The CDR3 DNA follows: TGTGCCAGTAGTATAGATCAAGGAGGGGAACCCTACGAGCAGTACGTC.

The chain uses TRBV5-1 and TRBJ2-1, with D possibly matching TRBD2 (7 bases). Germline assignment: CDR1 SGHRS and CDR2 YFSETQ. The V and J ends lost 0 bases and 4 bases respectively, with 11 bases between them. CDR3 length: 15 residues. The CDR3 here is CASSLVAGAYNEQFF. Written as DNA, the CDR3 is TGCGCCAGCAGCTTGGTTGCGGGGGCTTACAATGAGCAGTTCTTC.